Following are 32 T cell receptor beta chains from one sample sequenced in a study of OX40 agonist ivuxolimab in advanced cancers. Sequencing was performed with immunoSEQ multiplex PCR; in TCRdb, only in-frame clones are kept and a portion is missing. Here the sample spans approximately 74,000 clones, roughly 90% being singletons. This specimen was CD4+ or CD8+ T cells sorted from blood, taken in a trial of the OX40 agonist ivuxolimab. These receptors all stem from an adult with an advanced solid tumor such as melanoma, head and neck, liver or kidney cancer.

This sequence joins TRBV5-6 and TRBJ2-1; 9 bases align to TRBD1. V lost 4 bases to trimming and J lost 10 bases; unmatched junction nucleotides: 6. Germline CDR1 SGHDT, CDR2 YYEEEE. The CDR3 spans 13 residues. The CDR3 here is CASSKDRGDEQFF. The CDR3 DNA reads as TGTGCCAGCAGCAAAGACAGGGGGGACGAGCAGTTCTTC.

The V and J genes are TRBV5-1 and TRBJ2-7; 9 positions agree with TRBD2. Losses at the gene ends were 5 bases for V and 5 bases for J; bases not matched to a gene: 8. CDR3 length equals 14 residues. Per germline, CDR1 SGHRS and CDR2 YFSETQ. CDR3 nucleotides: TGCGCCAGCAGTAATAGCGGGAGTACTCACGAGCAGTACTTC. Its translation is CASSNSGSTHEQYF.

The genes are TRBV27 and TRBJ2-7; 9 nucleotides align to TRBD2. Near its end, the DNA agrees better with TRBJ2-1, so the J call may be wrong. This CDR3 has 14 amino acids. Germline V gene lookup returns CDR1 MNHEY and CDR2 SMNVEV (reference sequence). The CDR3 region is CASRGGRAQDEQFF. The CDR3 coding sequence is TGTGCCAGCAGGGGCGGGAGGGCCCAAGATGAGCAGTTCTTC.

The CDR3 sequence is CASSTLGTSGWGTQYF. CDR3 nucleotide sequence: TGTGCCAGCAGCACATTAGGGACTAGCGGATGGGGGACCCAGTACTTC. The chain combines TRBV5-8 with TRBJ2-5, with 11 bases aligning to TRBD2. Trimming cost V 4 bases and J 7 bases; bases outside gene matches: 12. CDR1 SGHTS and CDR2 YDEGEE come from the germline V gene. This CDR3 contains 16 residues.

The genes are TRBV18 and TRBJ2-7; 9 bases match TRBD1. The CDR3 is 13 residues long. V trimming: 5 bases; J trimming: 5 bases; junction bases outside the gene matches: 4. The germline V gene encodes CDR1 KGHSH and CDR2 LQKENI. CDR3 region: CASSKQGADEQYF. CDR3 sequence (DNA): TGTGCCAGCTCAAAACAGGGGGCGGACGAGCAGTACTTC.

This sequence joins TRBV7-2 and TRBJ1-4; unclear D gene. V lost 4 bases, J lost 5 bases, and 8 bases lay in between. CDR3 length: 13 amino acids. Germline V CDR1 and CDR2: SGHTA, FQGNSA. The chain's CDR3 is CASSSSPNEKLFF. The DNA of the CDR3 is TGTGCCAGCAGCTCATCCCCCAATGAAAAACTGTTTTTT.

V usage is TRBV18 and J usage is TRBJ2-1; 8 bases map to TRBD2. Per germline, CDR1 KGHSH and CDR2 LQKENI. This CDR3 region has 16 residues. J gave up 7 bases and V 5 bases, and 13 bases lay outside the gene matches. The DNA for the CDR3 is TGTGCCAGCTCATCTCCGAGGGGACTAGTGACGAATGAGCAGTTCTTC. It specifies CASSSPRGLVTNEQFF.

The V and J genes are TRBV29-1 and TRBJ2-5; TRBD2 matches at 7 bases. Germline CDR1 is SQVTM and CDR2 is ANQGSEA. With 4 bases clipped from V and 4 bases from J, the junction kept 3 bases outside the gene matches. The CDR3 spans 12 residues. The CDR3 region is CSVGTRAETQYF. CDR3 DNA sequence: TGCAGCGTTGGGACTAGGGCAGAGACCCAGTACTTC.

The chain employs TRBV9 and TRBJ2-6, with 8 bases that match TRBD2. V shed 2 bases, J shed 3 bases, and the junction held 4 bases outside the gene matches. This CDR3 has 16 amino acids. Germline values: CDR1 SGDLS, CDR2 YYNGEE. The CDR3: CASSVGGALGANVLTF. DNA for the CDR3: TGTGCCAGCAGCGTCGGGGGGGCGCTTGGGGCCAACGTCCTGACTTTC.

In its sample, this clone was seen once. Other DNA sequences in this sample translate to the same CDR3. This chain links TRBV19 with TRBJ2-7; the match to TRBD2 covers 10 bases. With V trimmed by 4 bases and J by 4 bases, 7 bases remained unmatched. Per the germline V gene, CDR1 is LNHDA and CDR2 is SQIVND (reference sequence). The CDR3 runs to 15 residues. As DNA, the CDR3 is TGTGCCAGTAGTAGGAGCGGGAGGGCCTCGTACGAGCAGTACTTC. Its protein is CASSRSGRASYEQYF.

This sequence joins TRBV10-3 and TRBJ2-5; 7 positions agree with TRBD1. Per the germline V gene, CDR1 is ENHRY and CDR2 is SYGVKD. The CDR3 contains 12 residues. The junction had 5 bases not matched to a gene; V was cut back by 8 bases and J by 5 bases. The CDR3 loop reads CAIEGAEETQYF. CDR3 bases: TGTGCCATCGAGGGGGCGGAGGAGACCCAGTACTTC.

The chain carries TRBV7-3 and TRBJ2-3; 7 bases fit TRBD2. This CDR3 spans 14 amino acids. J lost 3 bases, V lost 1 base, and 1 base had no gene match. The germline V gene has CDR1 SGHTA and CDR2 FQGTGA. CDR3 sequence reads: CASSLIGGTDTQYF. CDR3 sequence (DNA): TGTGCCAGCAGCTTAATCGGGGGGACAGATACGCAGTATTTT. Supplemented by reference TRBV7-3 and TRBJ2-3, the full variable domain reads GAGVSQTPSNKVTEKGKYVELRCDPISGHTALYWYRQSLGQGPEFLIYFQGTGAADDSGLPNDRFFAVRPEGSVSTLKIQRTERGDSAVYLCASSLIGGTDTQYFGPGTRLTVL.

This chain uses TRBV9 with TRBJ2-5; a weak D match, TRBD2 (6 bases). The length of the CDR3 is 14 residues. Looked up from germline, CDR1 is SGDLS and CDR2 is YYNGEE. The V end was cut by 4 bases, the J end by 1 base, with 11 bases between. The CDR3 nucleotides read TGTGCCAGCAGCTATCGGGGGTCCCAAGAGACCCAGTACTTC. Protein product: CASSYRGSQETQYF.

This chain uses TRBV7-6 with TRBJ2-1, with D perhaps matching TRBD2 (5 bases). The CDR3 totals 14 residues. Trimming left V 5 bases short and J 7 bases short, with 15 bases between. Per germline, CDR1 SGHVS and CDR2 FNYEAQ. The CDR3 sequence is CASSLPGSGNEQFF. The CDR3 nucleotides read TGTGCCAGCAGCCTACCTGGGAGTGGGAATGAGCAGTTCTTC.

This rearrangement joins TRBV6-4 to TRBJ2-5, with D possibly TRBD2 on 6 matching bases. Trimming shortened V by 6 bases and J by 1 base, and 12 bases separated the two germline ends. CDR1 is MRHNA, CDR2 SNTAGT, per germline. This CDR3 spans 14 amino acids. CDR3 in amino acids: CASRNGGLQETQYF. The DNA of the CDR3 is TGTGCCAGCAGAAACGGGGGACTCCAAGAGACCCAGTACTTC.

This CDR3 is CASSEGQGTPLHF. The CDR3 DNA follows: TGTGCCAGCAGTGAAGGACAGGGTACACCCCTCCACTTT. The J gene is TRBJ1-6, the V gene TRBV6-5; TRBD1 matches 8 bases. With V trimmed by 5 bases and J by 11 bases, 5 bases remained unmatched. Germline V gives CDR1 MNHEY, CDR2 SVGAGI. The CDR3 spans 13 residues.

This chain connects TRBV11-2 to TRBJ2-6; D unresolved. There are 13 residues in the CDR3. V dropped 4 bases and J dropped 4 bases, with 5 bases sitting between them. Germline V gene sequence: CDR1 SGHAT, CDR2 FQNNGV. The CDR3 spells CASSSTGANVLTF. Here the CDR3 DNA reads TGTGCCAGCAGCTCCACCGGGGCCAACGTCCTGACTTTC.

This clone was seen just once. The V and J genes are TRBV7-9 and TRBJ2-2, with 10 bases aligning to TRBD2. Trimming took 4 bases from V and 4 from J; bases not matched to a gene: 3. Germline CDR1 reads SEHNR; CDR2 reads FQNEAQ (reference sequence). The CDR3 is made up of 15 amino acids. The CDR3 sequence is CASSSSGSGTGELFF. CDR3 nucleotide sequence: TGTGCCAGCAGCTCTAGCGGGAGCGGCACCGGGGAGCTGTTTTTT.

This clone was detected only once. The chain has TRBV6-5 and TRBJ2-5, with 7 bases fitting TRBD2. The germline V gene encodes CDR1 MNHEY and CDR2 SVGAGI. The CDR3 runs to 15 residues. V lost 6 bases to trimming and J lost 1 base; unmatched junction nucleotides: 8. The CDR3 region has the DNA TGTGCCAGCAGCCCCCCGGGACTATCCCAAGAGACCCAGTACTTC. This translates into CASSPPGLSQETQYF.

The V call is TRBV6-5, the J call TRBJ2-5; D tentatively reads TRBD1 or TRBD2 (5 bases each). This CDR3 has 16 amino acids. Trimming left V 3 bases short and J 0 bases short, with 14 bases between. Germline CDR1 and CDR2: MNHEY and SVGAGI. The CDR3 reads CASSYGLGAYQETQYF. DNA for the CDR3: TGTGCCAGCAGTTATGGTCTCGGGGCGTACCAAGAGACCCAGTACTTC.

The CDR3 is CASSPGPNNEQFF. In DNA, the CDR3 is TGTGCCAGCAGCCCTGGACCAAACAATGAGCAGTTCTTC. The rearrangement links TRBV11-3 to TRBJ2-1; no reliable D call. This CDR3 region has 13 residues. Trimming shortened V by 5 bases and J by 5 bases, and 10 bases separated the two germline ends. Germline V gene sequence: CDR1 SGHNT, CDR2 YENEEA.

This chain connects TRBV5-1 to TRBJ1-1, with a tentative D call TRBD1 (5 bases). The germline V gene has CDR1 SGHRS and CDR2 YFSETQ. Trimming left V 3 bases short and J 2 bases short, with 11 bases between. The CDR3 totals 14 residues. The CDR3 loop is CASSSNGHNTEAFF. The CDR3 coding sequence is TGCGCCAGCAGCTCCAATGGACATAACACTGAAGCTTTCTTT.

The rearrangement links TRBV19 to TRBJ2-1, with D possibly being TRBD2 (6 bases). The V gene lost 6 bases and the J gene lost 0 bases, with 12 bases spanning the gap. Germline V gives CDR1 LNHDA, CDR2 SQIVND (reference sequence). The CDR3 has 15 residues. As DNA, the CDR3 is TGTGCCAGTAGACGGATGGGGGGCTCCTACAATGAGCAGTTCTTC. This codes for CASRRMGGSYNEQFF.

The chain recombines TRBV19 with TRBJ2-1; tentatively, D is TRBD1 or TRBD2 (5 bases each). Germline CDR1 LNHDA, CDR2 SQIVND (reference sequence). The CDR3 sequence is 15 residues long. V lost 6 bases to trimming and J lost 2 bases, with 14 bases between them. The chain's CDR3 is CASRAGTTTYNEQFF. The CDR3 region has the DNA TGTGCCAGTAGGGCCGGGACCACCACCTACAATGAGCAGTTCTTC.

The chain combines TRBV7-3 with TRBJ2-5, with D possibly being TRBD2 (6 bases). The assigned J gene may be wrong: the sequence end matches TRBJ2-7 better. Germline-derived CDR1 and CDR2 are SGHTA and FQGTGA. The CDR3 extends over 16 amino acids. Here the CDR3 reads CASSLSRSGVRYEQYF. The CDR3 bases are TGTGCCAGCAGCTTAAGTCGGTCGGGGGTTAGGTACGAGCAGTACTTC.

The chain links TRBV29-1 to TRBJ2-7; D call uncertain. Trimming stripped 3 bases from V and 2 bases from J, with 11 bases between. The germline gives CDR1 SQVTM, CDR2 ANQGSEA. This CDR3 is 13 amino acids long. CDR3 sequence (DNA): TGCAGCGTTGACCTGGGTAGTGCCTACGAGCAGTACTTC. The encoded protein is CSVDLGSAYEQYF.

The chain couples TRBV11-3 to TRBJ2-1; D is perhaps TRBD2 (6 bases). Trimming removed 0 bases from V and 15 bases from J, with 18 bases in between. Per the germline V gene, CDR1 is SGHNT and CDR2 is YENEEA. The CDR3 has 14 residues. CDR3 DNA: TGTGCCAGCAGCTTAGATAGCGGTTCCCGAGTTCCGTTCTTC. Residues: CASSLDSGSRVPFF. The whole variable domain, filled in from reference TRBV11-3 and TRBJ2-1, reads EAGVVQSPRYKIIEKKQPVAFWCNPISGHNTLYWYLQNLGQGPELLIRYENEEAVDDSQLPKDRFSAERLKGVDSTLKIQPAELGDSAVYLCASSLDSGSRVPFFGPGTRLTVL.

The rearrangement joins TRBV5-1 to TRBJ1-2; tentatively, D is TRBD1 (6 bases). V lost 0 bases and J lost 6, with 12 bases in between. The CDR3 runs to 14 residues. Germline lookup yields CDR1 SGHRS and CDR2 YFSETQ. The chain's CDR3 is CASSLDQGRNGYTF. The CDR3 DNA follows: TGCGCCAGCAGCTTGGATCAGGGGAGAAATGGCTACACCTTC. Drawing the rest from reference TRBV5-1 and TRBJ1-2, the complete variable domain is KAGVTQTPRYLIKTRGQQVTLSCSPISGHRSVSWYQQTPGQGLQFLFEYFSETQRNKGNFPGRFSGRQFSNSRSEMNVSTLELGDSALYLCASSLDQGRNGYTFGSGTRLTVV.

The J gene is TRBJ2-3, the V gene TRBV7-3, with 7 bases matching TRBD1. The germline V gene encodes CDR1 SGHTA and CDR2 FQGTGA. V gave up 5 bases and J gave up 0 bases; unmatched junction bases: 5. The CDR3 length is 15 residues. The CDR3 DNA reads TGTGCCAGCAGCAAAACAGGGGCGAGCACAGATACGCAGTATTTT. Translating gives CASSKTGASTDTQYF.

This chain joins TRBV18 and TRBJ2-7, with TRBD1 as a possible D gene (5 bases). Trimming left V 1 base short and J 8 bases short, with 9 bases between. The V gene's germline CDR1 is KGHSH and CDR2 LQKENI. This CDR3 has 12 amino acids. The chain's CDR3 is CASSPQGAQQYF. As DNA, the CDR3 is TGTGCCAGCTCACCACAAGGGGCGCAGCAGTACTTC. The whole variable domain, filled in from reference TRBV18 and TRBJ2-7, reads NAGVMQNPRHLVRRRGQEARLRCSPMKGHSHVYWYRQLPEEGLKFMVYLQKENIIDESGMPKERFSAEFPKEGPSILRIQQVVRGDSAAYFCASSPQGAQQYFGPGTRLTVT.

The chain uses TRBV11-3 and TRBJ2-2, with D unresolved. CDR1 SGHNT and CDR2 YENEEA come from the germline V gene. The length of the CDR3 is 16 residues. V lost 1 base and J 1 base, leaving 10 bases between the germline ends. DNA for the CDR3: TGTGCCAGCAGCTTAGGAGGTAACGGGAACACCGGGGAGCTGTTTTTT. Amino acids: CASSLGGNGNTGELFF.

The rearrangement links TRBV19 to TRBJ1-5; 7 bases fit TRBD1. CDR3 length: 14 amino acids. The ends lost 3 bases at V and 4 bases at J; junction bases unmatched: 3. Per the germline V gene, CDR1 is LNHDA and CDR2 is SQIVND (reference sequence). Here the CDR3 reads CASSIDRVNQPQHF. Written as DNA, the CDR3 is TGTGCCAGTAGTATCGACAGGGTTAATCAGCCCCAGCATTTT.